Below are 8 T cell receptor beta chains sequenced from a single sample in a study of T-cell reconstitution after alpha-beta-depleted transplantation in children (dated by TCRdb to about 2016). Library creation used PCR. TCRdb names Illumina HiSeq 2500 as the instrument used. To normalize quantification of the TCRbeta repertoire, the TCR libraries were built with molecular barcoding that relied on unique molecular identifiers. TCRdb applied fastp at Q25 and MiXCR to the public reads, then kept only in-frame beta chains. Each entry is one CDR3 protein sequence, shown with its most common DNA and genes. The sample yields under 350,000 distinct CDR3 sequences; 9.9% were counted once. The ten largest account for about 9.4% of the sample. The sample consisted of PBMCs from the stem cell graft donor, taken from the stem cell graft. The receptor source for this set is a human donor who donated a stem cell graft to a child with SCID.

The V gene is TRBV7-9, the J gene TRBJ2-7; 7 nucleotides agree with TRBD1. With V trimmed by 9 bases and J by 1 base, 6 bases remained unmatched. This CDR3 contains 13 residues. Germline V gene lookup returns CDR1 SEHNR and CDR2 FQNEAQ (reference sequence). The CDR3 DNA sequence: TGTGCCAGGGGACAGCCAACTTCCTACGAGCAGTACTTC. Translating it yields CARGQPTSYEQYF.

This rearrangement joins TRBV7-6 to TRBJ2-3; TRBD1 matches 7 bases. The CDR3 length is 15 residues. V shed 3 bases, J shed 2 bases, and the junction held 5 bases outside the gene matches. Germline values: CDR1 SGHVS, CDR2 FNYEAQ. CDR3 in amino acids: CASSFRDRDTDTQYF. Here the CDR3 DNA reads TGTGCCAGCAGCTTCCGGGACAGAGACACAGATACGCAGTATTTT.

The chain combines TRBV19 with TRBJ2-3; weak D call: TRBD2 (5 bases). Germline V gene data show CDR1 as LNHDA and CDR2 as SQIVND (reference sequence). Trimming removed 8 bases at V and 9 bases at J, with 9 bases between. There are 10 residues in the CDR3. The CDR3 DNA follows: TGTGCCAGTGGGAGAGGGACGCAGTATTTT. Translated: CASGRGTQYF. The whole variable domain, filled in from reference TRBV19 and TRBJ2-3, reads DGGITQSPKYLFRKEGQNVTLSCEQNLNHDAMYWYRQDPGQGLRLIYYSQIVNDFQKGDIAEGYSVSREKKESFPLTVTSAQKNPTAFYLCASGRGTQYFGPGTRLTVL.

The V call is TRBV6-5, the J call TRBJ1-2; D is perhaps TRBD1 (5 bases). This CDR3 is 14 amino acids long. Germline values: CDR1 MNHEY, CDR2 SVGAGI. V was pared by 1 base and J by 4 bases, with 10 bases between. CDR3 protein: CASSYFGGVYGYTF. DNA for the CDR3: TGTGCCAGCAGTTACTTTGGGGGGGTCTATGGCTACACCTTC.

In this sample, this clonotype turned up many times. The chain has TRBV24-1 and TRBJ2-1; D gene uncertain. Trimming pared 4 bases from V and 12 bases from J, leaving 12 bases between. The germline CDR1 and CDR2 sequences are KGHDR and SFDVKD. There are 12 residues in the CDR3. The CDR3 nucleotides are TGTGCCACCAGTGAAATTGGGCGAGTGCAGTTCTTC. Translation gives CATSEIGRVQFF.

This clonotype was seen a few times. The V gene is TRBV10-3, the J gene TRBJ2-1; D not certain. Germline values: CDR1 ENHRY, CDR2 SYGVKD. V shed 0 bases and J shed 2 bases, with 11 bases lying between them. This CDR3 is 16 amino acids long. The CDR3 DNA is TGTGCCATCAGTGAGTCGACGGGCGCCCCCTACAATGAGCAGTTCTTC. It codes for CAISESTGAPYNEQFF.

This clonotype was found a few times. The J gene is TRBJ1-4, the V gene TRBV5-6; 10 bases agree with TRBD1. Germline-derived CDR1 and CDR2 are SGHDT and YYEEEE. This CDR3 region has 17 residues. J was trimmed by 5 bases and V by 4 bases; bases with no gene match: 11. CDR3 coding DNA: TGTGCCAGCAGCGGTCCCGGGACAGGGGCCCTAAATGAAAAACTGTTTTTT. Its translation: CASSGPGTGALNEKLFF. Supplemented by reference TRBV5-6 and TRBJ1-4, the full variable domain reads DAGVTQSPTHLIKTRGQQVTLRCSPKSGHDTVSWYQQALGQGPQFIFQYYEEEERQRGNFPDRFSGHQFPNYSSELNVNALLLGDSALYLCASSGPGTGALNEKLFFGSGTQLSVL.

V is TRBV3-1 and J is TRBJ2-2; D is ambiguous. Per the germline V gene, CDR1 is LGHDT and CDR2 is YNNKEL (reference sequence). V was trimmed by 4 bases and J by 1 base, leaving 13 bases between them. This CDR3 region has 16 residues. The CDR3 nucleotides read TGTGCCAGCAGCCCCCCGTTGGAGCAGAACACCGGGGAGCTGTTTTTT. This translates into CASSPPLEQNTGELFF.